This T cell receptor (beta chain) was recovered during a study of cytomegalovirus exposure and HLA in healthy donors. From germline, CDR1 is MNHNS and CDR2 SASEGT. The CDR3 spans 15 residues. Between the trimmed V and J ends, which lost 3 bases and 3 bases, there was a span of 15 bases. The study ran its PCR with 60 Vbeta and 13 Jbeta primers. Using immunoSEQ multiplex PCR, the repertoire was profiled, and TCRdb retains in-frame clones only, with some absent. The profile shows under 150,000 clones, around 81% of them singletons. This clone was detected a few times. Its specificity is unknown. The study's findings and limits: An analysis that was carried out later associated approximately 17,000 TCR beta sequences with HLA alleles at 0.05 false discovery rate. The number of N-insertions in an Asian-associated ancestry cluster was reportedly below the 666-donor mean in a later analysis. TRBV6-2, TRBV6-3 and some other V segments were excluded as indistinguishable.

This chain connects TRBV6-1 to TRBJ2-7; perhaps TRBD1 as D (5 bases). Sequenced: PBMCs. This receptor was obtained from a woman younger than 45 in good health and CMV-seronegative. CDR3 residues: CASSEELAGLYEQYF. The DNA of the CDR3 is TGTGCCAGCAGTGAGGAACTGGCAGGGCTCTACGAGCAGTACTTC.